These 15 T cell receptor beta chains originate from one sample sequenced in a study of breast tumors, draining lymph nodes, adjacent tissues. Samples came from axillary lymph nodes draining the breast cancer. Via MiXCR, TCRdb re-called the multiplex PCR reads, giving one row per CDR3 protein. The sample lists approximately 180,000 distinct CDR3 sequences; around 35% were seen once. The sample consisted of axillary lymph node tissue. Receptors were obtained from a female donor with breast cancer. Some clones in this sample may be carry-over from other donors' samples.

This clonotype was recorded many times. The gene calls are TRBV7-2 and TRBJ2-7, with 8 bases fitting TRBD2. V trimming: 3 bases; J trimming: 7 bases; junction bases outside the gene matches: 5. Germline values: CDR1 SGHTA, CDR2 FQGNSA. The CDR3 runs 13 residues. This CDR3 is CASSFSGVGEQYF. The DNA for the CDR3 is TGTGCCAGCAGCTTTAGCGGGGTGGGAGAGCAGTACTTC.

This clonotype was detected ten times or more. This chain joins TRBV15 and TRBJ1-4, with D possibly matching TRBD1 (6 bases). The CDR3 totals 15 residues. Germline V gives CDR1 LNHNV, CDR2 YYDKDF (reference sequence). V was trimmed by 3 bases and J by 0 bases, leaving 8 bases between them. The CDR3: CATSREGATNEKLFF. DNA of the CDR3: TGTGCCACCAGCAGGGAGGGGGCAACTAATGAAAAACTGTTTTTT.

As concerns this clonotype: One junction end does not reproduce the germline sequence, and a read error may be involved. V and J are TRBV24-1 and TRBJ1-1, with D possibly matching TRBD1 (5 bases). Per germline, CDR1 KGHDR and CDR2 SFDVKD. The CDR3 extends over 12 amino acids. CDR3 sequence (DNA): TGTGCCACCAGTGATCCGGACACTAAAGCTTTCTTT. Amino acids: CATSDPDTKAFF.

This clonotype has a count of ten or more. The V and J genes are TRBV5-1 and TRBJ2-7; D not certain. The CDR3 loop spans 14 amino acids. V lost 0 bases and J 1 base, leaving 8 bases between the germline ends. The germline V gene has CDR1 SGHRS and CDR2 YFSETQ. The CDR3 reads CASSLAASSYEQYF. As DNA, the CDR3 is TGCGCCAGCAGCTTGGCGGCATCTTCCTACGAGCAGTACTTC. The full variable domain, in which reference TRBV5-1 and TRBJ2-7 provide the parts outside the CDR3, is KAGVTQTPRYLIKTRGQQVTLSCSPISGHRSVSWYQQTPGQGLQFLFEYFSETQRNKGNFPGRFSGRQFSNSRSEMNVSTLELGDSALYLCASSLAASSYEQYFGPGTRLTVT.

This clonotype was found many times. The rearrangement joins TRBV7-2 to TRBJ1-2; D might be TRBD1 (5 bases). CDR1 SGHTA and CDR2 FQGNSA come from the germline V gene. The ends were cut back, 4 bases at V and 8 bases at J, with 17 bases in the middle. The CDR3 totals 14 residues. Written as DNA, the CDR3 is TGTGCCAGCAGCTACATTTGGGGGACGGAAGGCTACACCTTC. Translated: CASSYIWGTEGYTF. Supplemented by reference TRBV7-2 and TRBJ1-2, the full variable domain reads GAGVSQSPSNKVTEKGKDVELRCDPISGHTALYWYRQSLGQGLEFLIYFQGNSAPDKSGLPSDRFSAERTGGSVSTLTIQRTQQEDSAVYLCASSYIWGTEGYTFGSGTRLTVV.

Many counts were recorded for this clonotype. This CDR3 reads CASSLVMTDEQYF. CDR3 in DNA: TGTGCCAGCAGTTTAGTCATGACCGACGAGCAGTACTTC. The J gene is TRBJ2-7, the V gene TRBV27, with D hard to call. CDR1 MNHEY and CDR2 SMNVEV come from the germline V gene (reference sequence). This CDR3 contains 13 residues. V gave up 2 bases and J gave up 5 bases, with 10 bases separating them.

This clonotype was observed many times. This may be a read error, as it is one base from a much larger clone. The chain carries TRBV20-1 and TRBJ2-1; TRBD1 might be the D (5 bases). The V gene's germline CDR1 is DFQATT and CDR2 SNEGSKA (reference sequence). The CDR3 sequence is 11 residues long. CDR3 sequence reads: CSAPWGNEQSF. The CDR3 nucleotides are TGCAGTGCTCCTTGGGGCAATGAGCAGTCCTTC.

The rearrangement uses TRBV30 and TRBJ2-7, with 8 positions matching TRBD1. V lost 2 bases, J lost 7 bases, and 7 bases stayed unmatched. The CDR3 runs to 13 residues. Germline CDR1 and CDR2: GTSNPN and SVGIG (reference sequence). This CDR3 is CAWSMDRAEEQYF. CDR3 bases: TGTGCCTGGAGTATGGACAGGGCCGAGGAGCAGTACTTC.

A note on this clonotype: Without the conserved terminal phenylalanine or tryptophan, this CDR3 likely stems from a read error. V gene TRBV29-1 combines with J gene TRBJ1-2; maybe TRBD1 (5 bases). The germline V and J ends were trimmed by 0 bases and 8 bases, with 19 bases remaining between them. Germline lookup yields CDR1 SQVTM and CDR2 ANQGSEA. The CDR3 contains 15 residues. CDR3 sequence (DNA): TGCAGCGTTGAAGATTTACAGGCGGCCGGTGGCGGCTACACCCTC. It codes for CSVEDLQAAGGGYTL.

This clonotype was recorded at least ten times. This chain connects TRBV4-1 to TRBJ1-3, with D uncertain. Germline-derived CDR1 and CDR2 are MGHRA and YSYEKL. The CDR3 contains 14 residues. Deletions cut 0 bases from V and 3 bases from J, with 6 bases between. The CDR3 coding sequence is TGCGCCAGCAGCCAAGATAGAGTTGGAAACACCATATATTTT. It codes for CASSQDRVGNTIYF.

This chain joins TRBV6-1 and TRBJ2-7; 9 bases fit TRBD1. The CDR3 totals 16 residues. From germline, CDR1 is MNHNS and CDR2 SASEGT. The V gene end was trimmed by 6 bases and the J gene end by 3 bases; junction bases not matched to a gene: 12. The CDR3 coding sequence is TGTGCCAGCAGCCCCTCTTCCGGGACAGGGTACTACGAGCAGTACTTC. Amino acid sequence: CASSPSSGTGYYEQYF.

As to this clonotype: This CDR3 fails to terminate in the conserved phenylalanine or tryptophan, so it likely reflects a read error. No DNA is shown, since the ends of the CDR3 on it are uncertain; the CDR3 is the one TCRdb lists. The chain is built from TRBV12-3 or TRBV12-4 and TRBJ2-1; the table's D gene call, TRBD1, was not cross checked with the DNA. The CDR3 adds up to 18 amino acids, both ends counted. The CDR3 here is CASSLAPWRRGDHNEQLS.

J is TRBJ1-4 and V is TRBV12-3 or TRBV12-4; TRBD1 matches at 8 bases. The CDR3 consists of 15 residues. Trimming took 1 base from V and 7 from J; bases not matched to a gene: 5. Here the CDR3 DNA reads TGTGCCAGCAGTTTAGGGCAGGGGGCCAGTGAAAAACTGTTTTTT. Encoded protein: CASSLGQGASEKLFF.

This clonotype was seen repeatedly, ten times or more. The rearrangement links TRBV5-1 to TRBJ2-5; the D gene is possibly TRBD2 (6 bases). The germline CDR1 and CDR2 sequences are SGHRS and YFSETQ. The CDR3 is made up of 14 amino acids. Between the trimmed V and J ends, which lost 1 base and 1 base, there was a span of 8 bases. CDR3 sequence: CASSLSGGQETQYF. The CDR3 bases are TGCGCCAGCAGCTTGTCCGGGGGCCAAGAGACCCAGTACTTC.

In its sample, this clonotype was seen a few times. It may be a read error: a sequence one base away is much more abundant. The chain employs TRBV11-2 and TRBJ2-5, with D perhaps matching TRBD2 (7 bases). Germline CDR1 and CDR2: SGHAT and FQNNGV. V lost 2 bases and J 9 bases, leaving 19 bases between the germline ends. The CDR3 is made up of 15 amino acids. The CDR3 loop is CASSLNRGAPKAQYF. CDR3 bases: TGTGCCAGCAGCTTAAATCGGGGGGCCCCCAAGGCCCAGTACTTC.